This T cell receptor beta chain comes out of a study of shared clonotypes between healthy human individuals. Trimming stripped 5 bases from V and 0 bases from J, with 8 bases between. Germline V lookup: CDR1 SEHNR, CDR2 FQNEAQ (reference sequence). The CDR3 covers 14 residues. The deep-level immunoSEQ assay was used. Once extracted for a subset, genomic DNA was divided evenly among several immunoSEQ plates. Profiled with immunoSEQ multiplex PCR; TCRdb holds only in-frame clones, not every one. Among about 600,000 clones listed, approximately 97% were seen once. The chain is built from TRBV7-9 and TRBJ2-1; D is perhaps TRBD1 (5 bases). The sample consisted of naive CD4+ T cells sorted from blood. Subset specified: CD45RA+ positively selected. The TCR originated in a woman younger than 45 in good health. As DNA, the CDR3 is TGTGCCAGCAGCGGACACCGCTCCTACAATGAGCAGTTCTTC. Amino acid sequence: CASSGHRSYNEQFF.